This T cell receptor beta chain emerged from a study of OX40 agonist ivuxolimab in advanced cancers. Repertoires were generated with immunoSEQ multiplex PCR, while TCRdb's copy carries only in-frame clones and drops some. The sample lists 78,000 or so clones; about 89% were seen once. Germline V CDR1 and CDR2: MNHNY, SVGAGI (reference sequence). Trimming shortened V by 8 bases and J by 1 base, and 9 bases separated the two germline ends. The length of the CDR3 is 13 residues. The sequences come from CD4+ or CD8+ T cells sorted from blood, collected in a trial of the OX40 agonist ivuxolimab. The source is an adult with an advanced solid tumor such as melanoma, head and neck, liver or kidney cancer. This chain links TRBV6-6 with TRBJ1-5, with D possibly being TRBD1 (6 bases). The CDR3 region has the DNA TGTGCCAGCGCCAGGGGCAGCAATCAGCCCCAGCATTTT. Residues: CASARGSNQPQHF.